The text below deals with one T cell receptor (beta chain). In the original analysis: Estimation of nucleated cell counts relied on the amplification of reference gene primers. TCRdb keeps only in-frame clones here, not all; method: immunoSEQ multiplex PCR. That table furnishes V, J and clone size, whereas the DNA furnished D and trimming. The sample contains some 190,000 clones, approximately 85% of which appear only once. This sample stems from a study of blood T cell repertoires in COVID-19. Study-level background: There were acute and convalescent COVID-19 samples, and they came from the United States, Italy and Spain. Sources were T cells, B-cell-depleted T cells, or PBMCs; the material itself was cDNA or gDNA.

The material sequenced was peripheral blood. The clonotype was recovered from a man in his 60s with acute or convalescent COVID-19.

The DNA of the CDR3 is TGTGCCAGCAGCCCGCGGGGGGTGGCTTACAATGAGCAGTTCTTC. Its protein product is CASSPRGVAYNEQFF. This rearrangement joins TRBV9 to TRBJ2-1, with 8 bases matching TRBD2. V shed 4 bases and J 4 bases; nucleotides not matched to a gene: 7. Germline V CDR1 and CDR2: SGDLS, YYNGEE. The CDR3 has 15 amino acids.